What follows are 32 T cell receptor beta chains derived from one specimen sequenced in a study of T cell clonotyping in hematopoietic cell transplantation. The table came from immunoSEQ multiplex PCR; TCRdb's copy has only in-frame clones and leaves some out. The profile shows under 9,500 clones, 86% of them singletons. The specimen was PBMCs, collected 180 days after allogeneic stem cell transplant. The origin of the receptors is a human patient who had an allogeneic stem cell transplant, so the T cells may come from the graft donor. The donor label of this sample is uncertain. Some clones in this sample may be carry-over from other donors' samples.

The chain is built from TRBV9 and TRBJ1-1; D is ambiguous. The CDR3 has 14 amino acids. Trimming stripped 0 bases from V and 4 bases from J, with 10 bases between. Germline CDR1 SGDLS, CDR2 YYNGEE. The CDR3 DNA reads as TGTGCCAGCAGCGTAGTTCCTCGGGGCACTGAAGCTTTCTTT. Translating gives CASSVVPRGTEAFF.

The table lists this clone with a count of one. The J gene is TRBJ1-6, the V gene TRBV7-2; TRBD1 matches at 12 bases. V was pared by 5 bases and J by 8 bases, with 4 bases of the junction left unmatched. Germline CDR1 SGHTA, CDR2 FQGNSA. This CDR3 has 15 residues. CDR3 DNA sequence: TGTGCCAGCAGCCTCGGGACAGGGGGCTATTCACCCCTCCACTTT. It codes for CASSLGTGGYSPLHF. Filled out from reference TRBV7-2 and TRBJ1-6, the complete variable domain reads GAGVSQSPSNKVTEKGKDVELRCDPISGHTALYWYRQSLGQGLEFLIYFQGNSAPDKSGLPSDRFSAERTGGSVSTLTIQRTQQEDSAVYLCASSLGTGGYSPLHFGNGTRLTVT.

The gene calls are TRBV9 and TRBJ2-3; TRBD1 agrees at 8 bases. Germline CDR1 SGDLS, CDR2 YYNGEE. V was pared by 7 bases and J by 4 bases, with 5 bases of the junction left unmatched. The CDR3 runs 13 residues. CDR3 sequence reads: CASSPQGADTQYF. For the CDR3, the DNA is TGTGCCAGCTCCCCACAGGGGGCAGATACGCAGTATTTT.

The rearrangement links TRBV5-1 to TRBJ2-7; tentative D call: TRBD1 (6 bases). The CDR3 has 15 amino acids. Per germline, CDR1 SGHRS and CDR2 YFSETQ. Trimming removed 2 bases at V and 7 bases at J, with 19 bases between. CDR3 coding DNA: TGCGCCAGCAGCTTTAGCAGGGGAATCATTGGGGAGCAGTACTTC. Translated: CASSFSRGIIGEQYF.

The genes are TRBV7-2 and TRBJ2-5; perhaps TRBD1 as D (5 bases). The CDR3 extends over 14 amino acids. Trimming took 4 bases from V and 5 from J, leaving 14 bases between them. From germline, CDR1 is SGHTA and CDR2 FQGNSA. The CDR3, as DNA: TGTGCCAGCAGCTCCCTAGGGGAATTCGAGACCCAGTACTTC. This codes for CASSSLGEFETQYF.

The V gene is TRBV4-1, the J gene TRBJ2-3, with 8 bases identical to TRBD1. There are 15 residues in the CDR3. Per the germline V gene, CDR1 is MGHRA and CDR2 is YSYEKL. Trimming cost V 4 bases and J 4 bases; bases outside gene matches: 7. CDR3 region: CASSLGQGRADTQYF. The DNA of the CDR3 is TGCGCCAGCAGCCTCGGACAGGGACGGGCAGATACGCAGTATTTT.

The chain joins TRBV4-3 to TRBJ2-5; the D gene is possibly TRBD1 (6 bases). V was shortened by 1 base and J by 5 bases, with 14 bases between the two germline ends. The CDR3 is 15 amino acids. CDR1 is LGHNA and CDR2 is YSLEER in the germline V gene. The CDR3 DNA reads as TGCGCCAGCAGCCAAGGAGGGGGTGCTGGGGAGACCCAGTACTTC. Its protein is CASSQGGGAGETQYF.

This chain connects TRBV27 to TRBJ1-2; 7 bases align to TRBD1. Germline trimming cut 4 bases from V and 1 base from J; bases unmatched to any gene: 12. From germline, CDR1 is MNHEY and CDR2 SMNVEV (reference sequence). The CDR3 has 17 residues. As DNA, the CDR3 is TGTGCCAGCAGTTCCCACGTGGGACAGAGGTTTAACTATGGCTACACCTTC. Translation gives CASSSHVGQRFNYGYTF.

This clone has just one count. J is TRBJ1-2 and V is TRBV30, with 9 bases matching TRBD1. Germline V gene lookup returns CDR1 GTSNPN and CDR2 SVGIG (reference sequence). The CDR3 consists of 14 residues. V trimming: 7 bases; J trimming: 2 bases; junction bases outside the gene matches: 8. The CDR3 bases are TGTGCCTCATACCACAGGGGGCCGAACTATGGCTACACCTTC. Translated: CASYHRGPNYGYTF.

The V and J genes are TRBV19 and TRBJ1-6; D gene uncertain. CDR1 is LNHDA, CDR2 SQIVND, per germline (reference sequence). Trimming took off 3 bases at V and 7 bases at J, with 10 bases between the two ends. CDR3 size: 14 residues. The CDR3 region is CASSILNGNSPLHF. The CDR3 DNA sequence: TGTGCCAGTAGTATCCTCAATGGGAATTCACCCCTCCACTTT.

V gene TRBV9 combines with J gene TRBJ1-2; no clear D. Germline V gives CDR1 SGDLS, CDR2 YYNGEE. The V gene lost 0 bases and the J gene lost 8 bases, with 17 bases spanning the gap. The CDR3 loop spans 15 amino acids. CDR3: CASSVASLTRVGYTF. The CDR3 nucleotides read TGTGCCAGCAGCGTAGCCTCCCTGACGCGAGTGGGCTACACCTTC. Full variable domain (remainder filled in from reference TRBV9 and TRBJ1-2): DSGVTQTPKHLITATGQRVTLRCSPRSGDLSVYWYQQSLDQGLQFLIQYYNGEERAKGNILERFSAQQFPDLHSELNLSSLELGDSALYFCASSVASLTRVGYTFGSGTRLTVV.

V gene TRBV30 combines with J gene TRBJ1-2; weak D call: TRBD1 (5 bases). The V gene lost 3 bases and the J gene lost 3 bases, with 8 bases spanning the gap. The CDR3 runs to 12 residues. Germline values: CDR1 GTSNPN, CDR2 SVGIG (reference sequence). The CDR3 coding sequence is TGTGCCTGGAGGAGGGGAGACTATGGCTACACCTTC. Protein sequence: CAWRRGDYGYTF.

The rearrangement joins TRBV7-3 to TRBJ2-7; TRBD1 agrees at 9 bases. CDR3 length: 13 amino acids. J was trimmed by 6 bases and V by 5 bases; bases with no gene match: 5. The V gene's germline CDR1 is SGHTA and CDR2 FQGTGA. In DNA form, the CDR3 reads TGTGCCAGCAGCGACTGGGACAGGGCCGAGCAGTACTTC. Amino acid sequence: CASSDWDRAEQYF.

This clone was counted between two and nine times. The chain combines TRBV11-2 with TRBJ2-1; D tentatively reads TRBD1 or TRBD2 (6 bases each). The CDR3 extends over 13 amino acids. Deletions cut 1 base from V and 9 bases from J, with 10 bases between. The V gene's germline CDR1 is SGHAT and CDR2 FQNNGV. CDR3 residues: CASSLAGAGEQFF. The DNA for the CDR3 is TGTGCCAGCAGCTTAGCGGGGGCTGGTGAGCAGTTCTTC.

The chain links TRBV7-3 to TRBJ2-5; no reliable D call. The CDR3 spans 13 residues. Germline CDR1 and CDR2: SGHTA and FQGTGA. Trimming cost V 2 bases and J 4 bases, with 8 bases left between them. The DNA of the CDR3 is TGTGCCAGCAGCTTAGCAGTTGGAGAGACCCAGTACTTC. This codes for CASSLAVGETQYF.

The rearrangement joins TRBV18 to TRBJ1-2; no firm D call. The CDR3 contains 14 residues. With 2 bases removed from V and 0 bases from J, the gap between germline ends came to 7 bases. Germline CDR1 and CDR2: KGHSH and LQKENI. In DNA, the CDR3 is TGTGCCAGCTCACCAGAGCACTCTAACTATGGCTACACCTTC. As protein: CASSPEHSNYGYTF.

CDR3 loop: CASRIVAGGSSYNEQFF. CDR3 bases: TGTGCCAGTAGAATTGTAGCGGGGGGAAGCTCCTACAATGAGCAGTTCTTC. The V and J genes are TRBV19 and TRBJ2-1, with TRBD2 matching over 10 bases. This CDR3 region has 17 residues. Germline assignment: CDR1 LNHDA and CDR2 SQIVND (reference sequence). J was trimmed by 0 bases and V by 6 bases; bases with no gene match: 8.

This chain's CDR3 is CASSANRGPNEKLFF. DNA of the CDR3: TGTGCCAGCAGCGCTAACAGGGGCCCCAATGAAAAACTGTTTTTT. The V gene is TRBV7-7, the J gene TRBJ1-4; TRBD1 matches 7 bases. The germline gives CDR1 SSHAT, CDR2 FNYEAQ (reference sequence). The CDR3 is made up of 15 amino acids. Unmatched junction bases numbered 8, after V lost 5 bases and J lost 5 bases.

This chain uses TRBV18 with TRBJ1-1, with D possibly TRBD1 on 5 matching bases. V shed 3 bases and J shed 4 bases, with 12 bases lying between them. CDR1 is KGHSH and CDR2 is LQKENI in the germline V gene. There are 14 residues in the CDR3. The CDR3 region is CASSPVPQGTEAFF. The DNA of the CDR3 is TGTGCCAGCTCACCGGTCCCGCAGGGCACTGAAGCTTTCTTT.

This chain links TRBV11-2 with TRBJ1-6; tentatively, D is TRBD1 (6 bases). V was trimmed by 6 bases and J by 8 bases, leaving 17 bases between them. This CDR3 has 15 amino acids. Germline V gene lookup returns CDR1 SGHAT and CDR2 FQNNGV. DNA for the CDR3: TGTGCCAGCAGATTAACAGGGCTTGAGTATTCACCCCTCCACTTT. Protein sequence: CASRLTGLEYSPLHF.

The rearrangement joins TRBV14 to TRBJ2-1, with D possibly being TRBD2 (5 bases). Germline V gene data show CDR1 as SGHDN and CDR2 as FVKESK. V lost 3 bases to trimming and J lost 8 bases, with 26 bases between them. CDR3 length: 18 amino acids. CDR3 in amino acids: CASSHLAQPRGLHDEQFF. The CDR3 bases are TGTGCCAGCAGCCATCTAGCTCAGCCGAGAGGTTTGCATGATGAGCAGTTCTTC.

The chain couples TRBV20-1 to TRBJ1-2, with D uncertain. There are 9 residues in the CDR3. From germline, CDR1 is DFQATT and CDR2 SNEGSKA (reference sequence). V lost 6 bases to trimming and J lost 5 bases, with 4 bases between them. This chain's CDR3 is CSAEYGYTF. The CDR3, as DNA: TGCAGTGCCGAATATGGCTACACCTTC.

In nucleotides, the CDR3 is TGTGCCAGCAGCTTATGGGACAGCTATGGCTACACCTTC. It codes for CASSLWDSYGYTF. V and J are TRBV7-2 and TRBJ1-2; TRBD1 matches 7 bases. V lost 2 bases and J lost 4; bases outside the gene matches: 1. The CDR3 consists of 13 residues. Germline loops: CDR1 SGHTA, CDR2 FQGNSA. The whole variable domain, filled in from reference TRBV7-2 and TRBJ1-2, reads GAGVSQSPSNKVTEKGKDVELRCDPISGHTALYWYRQSLGQGLEFLIYFQGNSAPDKSGLPSDRFSAERTGGSVSTLTIQRTQQEDSAVYLCASSLWDSYGYTFGSGTRLTVV.

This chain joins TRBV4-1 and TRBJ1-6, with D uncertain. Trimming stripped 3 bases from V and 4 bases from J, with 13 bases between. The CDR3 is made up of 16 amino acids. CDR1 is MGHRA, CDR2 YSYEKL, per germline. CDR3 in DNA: TGCGCCAGCAGCCACCACGGACGGGTTTATAATTCACCCCTCCACTTT. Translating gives CASSHHGRVYNSPLHF.

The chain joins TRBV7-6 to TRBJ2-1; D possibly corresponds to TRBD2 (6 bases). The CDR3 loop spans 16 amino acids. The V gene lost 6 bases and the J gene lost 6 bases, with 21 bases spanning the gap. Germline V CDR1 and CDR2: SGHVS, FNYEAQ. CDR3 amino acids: CASSHRWGEVGNEQFF. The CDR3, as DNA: TGTGCCAGCAGTCATCGGTGGGGGGAAGTCGGCAATGAGCAGTTCTTC.

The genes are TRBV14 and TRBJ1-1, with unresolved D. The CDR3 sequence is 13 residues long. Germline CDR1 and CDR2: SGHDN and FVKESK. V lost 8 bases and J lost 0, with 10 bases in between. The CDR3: CASSRGMNTEAFF. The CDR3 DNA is TGTGCCAGCTCACGAGGCATGAACACTGAAGCTTTCTTT.

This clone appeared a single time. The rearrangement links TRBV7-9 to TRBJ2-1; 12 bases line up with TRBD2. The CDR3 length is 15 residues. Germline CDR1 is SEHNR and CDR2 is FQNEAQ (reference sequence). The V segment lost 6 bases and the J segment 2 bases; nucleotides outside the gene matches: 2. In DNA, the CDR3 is TGTGCCAGCAGTCGGACTAGCGGGGCCTACAATGAGCAGTTCTTC. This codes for CASSRTSGAYNEQFF.

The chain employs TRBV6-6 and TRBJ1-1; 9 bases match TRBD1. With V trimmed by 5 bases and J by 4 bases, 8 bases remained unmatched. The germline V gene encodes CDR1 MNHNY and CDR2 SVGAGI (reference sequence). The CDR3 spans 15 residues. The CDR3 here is CASSPQGASSTEAFF. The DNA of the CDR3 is TGTGCCAGCAGTCCACAGGGGGCAAGTAGCACTGAAGCTTTCTTT.

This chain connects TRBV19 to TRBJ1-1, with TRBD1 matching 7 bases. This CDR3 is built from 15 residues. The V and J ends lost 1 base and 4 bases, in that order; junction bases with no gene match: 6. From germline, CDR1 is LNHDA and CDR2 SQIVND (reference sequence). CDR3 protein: CASSIGGAGGTEAFF. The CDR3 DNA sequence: TGTGCCAGTAGTATAGGAGGTGCAGGGGGCACTGAAGCTTTCTTT.

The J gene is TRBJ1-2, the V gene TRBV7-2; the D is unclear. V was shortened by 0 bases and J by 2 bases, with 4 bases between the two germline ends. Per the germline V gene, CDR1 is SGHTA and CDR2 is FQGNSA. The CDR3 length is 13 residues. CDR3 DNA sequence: TGTGCCAGCAGCTTAGCGACGAACTATGGCTACACCTTC. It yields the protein CASSLATNYGYTF.

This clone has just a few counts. The CDR3 nucleotides are TGTGCCAGCAGCTTATCCGGGACTGGGGCCTACGAGCAGTACTTC. This translates into CASSLSGTGAYEQYF. The genes are TRBV7-6 and TRBJ2-7; the D gene is possibly TRBD2 (6 bases). V was cut by 2 bases and J by 2 bases, with 13 bases left in between. The CDR3 length is 15 residues. The germline V gene has CDR1 SGHVS and CDR2 FNYEAQ.

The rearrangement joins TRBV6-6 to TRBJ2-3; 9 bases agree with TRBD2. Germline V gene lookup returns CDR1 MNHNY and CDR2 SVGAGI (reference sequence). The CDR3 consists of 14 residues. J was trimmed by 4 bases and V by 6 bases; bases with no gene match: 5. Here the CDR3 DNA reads TGTGCCAGCAGAATAGCGGGGGCGTCAGATACGCAGTATTTT. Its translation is CASRIAGASDTQYF.